This T cell receptor (beta chain) was obtained from a study of identifying expanded T cells in peripheral blood. Notes on the study in general: Over around two and four weeks, about 17 and 20 clones changed, versus roughly 1.2 between replicates. Variance in clone template counts between approximately two-week samples significantly increased with total template count across all healthy donors.

The CDR3 extends over 15 amino acids. The V gene's germline CDR1 is LGHNA and CDR2 YSLEER. Trimming took 3 bases from V and 0 from J; bases not matched to a gene: 3. Profiling relied on immunoSEQ multiplex PCR, and the TCRdb table lists in-frame clones only, not all of them. Of 100,000 or so clones listed, 75% to 90% are singletons. As for this clone: Its antigen remains unknown.

The chain joins TRBV4-3 to TRBJ2-3; 7 bases map to TRBD1. Sequencing was performed on blood. The TCR originated in a person aged 18 to 70 in good health. The CDR3, as DNA: TGCGCCAGCAGCCACGGGACAGCTAGCACAGATACGCAGTATTTT. Translated: CASSHGTASTDTQYF.